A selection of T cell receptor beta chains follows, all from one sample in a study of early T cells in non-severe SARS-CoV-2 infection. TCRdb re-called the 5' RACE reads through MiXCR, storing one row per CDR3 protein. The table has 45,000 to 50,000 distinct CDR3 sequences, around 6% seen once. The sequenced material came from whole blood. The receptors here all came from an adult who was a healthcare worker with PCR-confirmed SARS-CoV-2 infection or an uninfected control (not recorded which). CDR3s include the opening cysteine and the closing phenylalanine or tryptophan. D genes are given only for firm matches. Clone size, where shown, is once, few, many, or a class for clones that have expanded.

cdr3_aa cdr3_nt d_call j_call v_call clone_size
CASSEKLGGEQPQHF TGCGCCAGCAGTGAGAAGTTAGGGGGCGAACAGCCCCAGCATTTT TRBD1 TRBJ1-5 TRBV10-1 many
CSAASSGRAKEQFF TGCAGTGCGGCCTCTAGCGGGAGGGCCAAGGAGCAGTTCTTC TRBD2 TRBJ2-1 TRBV20-1 few
CASSLQGDGKAFF TGTGCCAGCAGCCTACAGGGAGATGGAAAAGCTTTCTTT . TRBJ1-1 TRBV27 few
CSAPPPGLAGPEHTQYF TGCAGTGCCCCCCCTCCGGGACTAGCGGGACCCGAACATACGCAGTATTTT TRBD2 TRBJ2-3 TRBV20-1 many
CASSRGIRGQETQYF TGTGCCAGCAGCCGGGGTATCAGGGGGCAAGAGACCCAGTACTTC TRBD1 TRBJ2-5 TRBV3-1 .
CASSLGQFRGPYEQYF TGTGCCAGCAGCCTGGGACAGTTTCGTGGGCCATACGAGCAGTACTTC TRBD1 TRBJ2-7 TRBV7-2 .
CASSQEGQGSNQPQHF TGTGCCAGCAGCCAAGAAGGACAGGGGAGCAATCAGCCCCAGCATTTT TRBD1 TRBJ1-5 TRBV3-1 .
CASSFSGLTLPYNEQFF TGTGCCAGCAGCTTCTCTGGGCTGACCCTACCATACAATGAGCAGTTCTTC . TRBJ2-1 TRBV11-3 many
CASSVGGRDGDTQYF TGTGCCAGCAGCGTAGGTGGGAGGGATGGAGATACGCAGTATTTT TRBD2 TRBJ2-3 TRBV9 many
CATSRDGRRGTGDGYTF TGTGCCACCAGCAGAGATGGGCGGCGGGGGACAGGGGATGGCTACACCTTC TRBD1 TRBJ1-2 TRBV15 .
CASSSDGGEIYNEQFF TGTGCCAGCAGCTCCGATGGTGGGGAAATATACAATGAGCAGTTCTTC . TRBJ2-1 TRBV5-6 .
CASSTNRVGPPQHF TGTGCCAGCTCAACGAACAGGGTTGGTCCGCCCCAGCATTTT . TRBJ1-5 TRBV18 .
CARTGEGSPEQYF TGTGCCAGGACCGGGGAGGGTTCCCCCGAGCAGTACTTC TRBD2 TRBJ2-7 TRBV14 many
CSVVGSTGELFF TGCAGCGTTGTGGGAAGCACCGGGGAGCTGTTTTTT . TRBJ2-2 TRBV29-1 many
CSGQVDTGELFF TGCAGTGGACAGGTAGACACCGGGGAGCTGTTTTTT . TRBJ2-2 TRBV20-1 many
CASSPRTGNTEAFF TGTGCCAGCAGTCCGAGGACAGGGAACACTGAAGCTTTCTTT TRBD1 TRBJ1-1 TRBV12-3/TRBV12-4 few
CASSLVAGQGYEQYF TGTGCCAGCAGTTTAGTGGCGGGACAGGGCTACGAGCAGTACTTC TRBD1 TRBJ2-7 TRBV12-3/TRBV12-4 few
CASSQHRGRRETQYF TGTGCCAGCAGCCAGCACAGGGGGCGCAGAGAGACCCAGTACTTC TRBD1 TRBJ2-5 TRBV3-1 few
CASTYGGELFF TGTGCCAGCACGTATGGCGGGGAGCTGTTTTTT . TRBJ2-2 TRBV28 many
CASSTDYAGDYNEQFF TGTGCCAGTAGTACGGACTACGCGGGAGACTACAATGAGCAGTTCTTC TRBD2 TRBJ2-1 TRBV19 few
CASSLDTGLNTEAFF TGCGCCAGCAGCTTGGATACGGGGTTAAACACTGAAGCTTTCTTT . TRBJ1-1 TRBV5-1 few
CAGGESETIQYF TGTGCCGGGGGAGAGTCCGAAACCATTCAGTACTTC . TRBJ2-4 TRBV18 few
CAGTHSQETQYF TGCGCCGGGACACACAGCCAAGAGACCCAGTACTTC . TRBJ2-5 TRBV4-1 many
CASSLRQGNNSPLHF TGTGCCAGCAGTCTACGGCAGGGAAATAATTCACCCCTCCACTTT . TRBJ1-6 TRBV27 many
CASLVSGGPNNEQFF TGTGCCAGCTTGGTCTCAGGGGGCCCCAACAATGAGCAGTTCTTC TRBD1 TRBJ2-1 TRBV18 many
CASTVPGTGEQYF TGCGCCAGCACCGTCCCCGGGACAGGAGAGCAGTACTTC TRBD1 TRBJ2-7 TRBV10-1 few
CASSDSKAPTDTQYF TGTGCCAGCAGTGACTCGAAGGCGCCCACAGATACGCAGTATTTT . TRBJ2-3 TRBV6-4 .
CSATQGQLRAEAFF TGCAGTGCTACCCAAGGACAGTTAAGGGCTGAAGCTTTCTTT . TRBJ1-1 TRBV20-1 few
CASSPDGSAYNEQFF TGTGCCAGCAGCCCAGACGGGAGCGCCTACAATGAGCAGTTCTTC . TRBJ2-1 TRBV7-3 few
CASSEAGQGINEQFF TGCGCCAGCAGTGAAGCCGGACAGGGAATTAATGAGCAGTTCTTC TRBD1 TRBJ2-1 TRBV10-1 many
CASSLSGQGSAEAFF TGTGCCAGCAGTTTATCAGGGCAGGGGTCCGCTGAAGCTTTCTTT . TRBJ1-1 TRBV27 medium-sized
CASSLNGGGTEAFF TGTGCCAGCAGCCTAAACGGCGGTGGCACTGAAGCTTTCTTT . TRBJ1-1 TRBV9 many